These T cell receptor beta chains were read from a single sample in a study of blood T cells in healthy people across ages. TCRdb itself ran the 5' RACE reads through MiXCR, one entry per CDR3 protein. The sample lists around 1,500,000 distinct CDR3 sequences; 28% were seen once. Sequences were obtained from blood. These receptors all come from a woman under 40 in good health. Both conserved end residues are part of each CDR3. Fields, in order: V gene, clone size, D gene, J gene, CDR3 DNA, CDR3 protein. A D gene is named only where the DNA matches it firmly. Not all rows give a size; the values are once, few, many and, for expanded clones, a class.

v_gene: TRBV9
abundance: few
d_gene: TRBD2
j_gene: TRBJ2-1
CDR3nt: TGTGCCAGCAGCCAGACTAGCGGGAGGGCCGGGGAGCAGTTCTTC
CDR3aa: CASSQTSGRAGEQFF

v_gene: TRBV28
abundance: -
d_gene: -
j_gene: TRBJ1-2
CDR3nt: TGTGCCAGCAGTCCCCCTTGGGGTGGCTACACCTTC
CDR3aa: CASSPPWGGYTF

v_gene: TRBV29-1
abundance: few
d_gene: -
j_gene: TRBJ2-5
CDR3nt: TGCAGCGCCAAGGGGTCGGCCCAAGAGACCCAGTACTTC
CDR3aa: CSAKGSAQETQYF

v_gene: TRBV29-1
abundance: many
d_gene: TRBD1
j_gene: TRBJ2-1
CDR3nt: TGCAGCGCCCCGGGACAGGGGTTGTGGAATGAGCAGTTCTTC
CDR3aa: CSAPGQGLWNEQFF

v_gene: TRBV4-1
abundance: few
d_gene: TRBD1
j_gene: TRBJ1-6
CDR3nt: TGCGCCAGCAGCCAAGAAGTGACAGGGGACTCACCCCTCCACTTT
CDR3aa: CASSQEVTGDSPLHF

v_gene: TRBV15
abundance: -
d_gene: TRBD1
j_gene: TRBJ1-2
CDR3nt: TGTGCCACCAGCAGAGATGGACAGGACTATGGCTACACCTTC
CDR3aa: CATSRDGQDYGYTF

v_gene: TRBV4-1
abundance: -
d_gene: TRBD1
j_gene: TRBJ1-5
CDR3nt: TGCGCCAGCAGCCAGTCCGGGACAGGACTCAATCAGCCCCAGCATTTT
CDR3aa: CASSQSGTGLNQPQHF

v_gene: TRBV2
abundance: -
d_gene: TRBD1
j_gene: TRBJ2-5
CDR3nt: TGTGCCAGTACCAATCAGGGGGCTGGGACCCAGTACTTC
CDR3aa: CASTNQGAGTQYF

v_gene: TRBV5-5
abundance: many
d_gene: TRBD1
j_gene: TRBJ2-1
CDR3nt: TGTGCCAGCAGCTTGCAGGGGGTGATCGACAATGAGCAGTTCTTC
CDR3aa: CASSLQGVIDNEQFF

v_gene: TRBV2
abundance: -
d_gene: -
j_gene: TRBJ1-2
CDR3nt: TGTGCCAGCAGTGTCGGGACGCGTGGCTACACCTTC
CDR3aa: CASSVGTRGYTF

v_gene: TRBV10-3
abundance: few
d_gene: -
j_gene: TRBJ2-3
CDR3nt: TGTGCCATCAGTGAGGATGTTTATACGCAGTATTTT
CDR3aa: CAISEDVYTQYF

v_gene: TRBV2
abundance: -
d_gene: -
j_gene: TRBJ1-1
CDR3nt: TGTGCCAGCAGGGCCAGCCTGAACACTGAAGCTTTCTTT
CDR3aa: CASRASLNTEAFF

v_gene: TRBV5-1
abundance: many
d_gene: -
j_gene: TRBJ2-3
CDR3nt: TGCGCCAGCAGCTTGGCGGGCAAGGTTTCAGATACGCAGTATTTT
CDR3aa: CASSLAGKVSDTQYF

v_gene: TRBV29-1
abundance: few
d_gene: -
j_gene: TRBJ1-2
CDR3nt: TGCAGCGTGTCCGGGTTTAACTATGGCTACACCTTC
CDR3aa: CSVSGFNYGYTF

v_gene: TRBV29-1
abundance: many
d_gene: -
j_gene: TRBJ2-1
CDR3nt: TGCAGCGTTGGTGGACTCGGAGGGAGTGAGCAGTTCTTC
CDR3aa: CSVGGLGGSEQFF

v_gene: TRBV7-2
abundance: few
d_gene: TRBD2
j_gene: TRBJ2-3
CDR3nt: TGTGCCAGCAGACGACTAGCGGGAGGGACCGAGTGGTATTTT
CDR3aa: CASRRLAGGTEWYF

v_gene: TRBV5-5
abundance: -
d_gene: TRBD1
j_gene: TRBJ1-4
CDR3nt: TGTGCCAGCAGCTTGGGACAGGGCTTTGCAACTAATGAAAAACTGTTTTTT
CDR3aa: CASSLGQGFATNEKLFF

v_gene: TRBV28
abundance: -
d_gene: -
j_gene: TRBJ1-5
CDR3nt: TGTGCCAGCACCAACTACCGGGGGGCAGCTTATAGCAATCAGCCCCAGCATTTT
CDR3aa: CASTNYRGAAYSNQPQHF

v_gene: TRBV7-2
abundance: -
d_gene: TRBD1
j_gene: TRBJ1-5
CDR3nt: TGTGCCAGCAGCTTAGCCGGGACAGAGGGCCTACAGCCCCAGCATTTT
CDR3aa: CASSLAGTEGLQPQHF

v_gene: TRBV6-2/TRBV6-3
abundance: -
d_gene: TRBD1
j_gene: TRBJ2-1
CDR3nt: TGTGCCAGCAGTTACCGACTAGGGACAGGGGACCGGGAGCAGTTCTTC
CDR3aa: CASSYRLGTGDREQFF

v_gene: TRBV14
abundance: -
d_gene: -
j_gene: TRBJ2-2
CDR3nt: TGTGCCAGCAGCCAAGTTCGGAACGGGGAGCTGTTTTTT
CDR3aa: CASSQVRNGELFF

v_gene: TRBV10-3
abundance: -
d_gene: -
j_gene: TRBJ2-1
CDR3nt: TGTGCCATCAGTGACGGGGCTGGAGGTTCCGGGGATGAGCAGTTCTTC
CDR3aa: CAISDGAGGSGDEQFF

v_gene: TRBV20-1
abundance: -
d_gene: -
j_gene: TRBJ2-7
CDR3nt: TGCAGTGCTAGAGATCGGCTAAATTCCTACGAGCAGTACTTC
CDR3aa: CSARDRLNSYEQYF

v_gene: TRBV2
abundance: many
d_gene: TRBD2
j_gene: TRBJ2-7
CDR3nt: TGTGCCAGCAGTGAAGGGCAACTAGCGGGGAAAAACTACGAGCAGTACTTC
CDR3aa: CASSEGQLAGKNYEQYF

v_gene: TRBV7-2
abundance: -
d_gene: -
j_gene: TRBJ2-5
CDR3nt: TGTGCCAGCAGTTTGGGGAAGGAAGCGAAAAGGGTACAAGAGACCCAGTACTTC
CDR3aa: CASSLGKEAKRVQETQYF

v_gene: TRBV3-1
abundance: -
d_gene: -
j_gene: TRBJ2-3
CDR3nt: TGTACCAGCAGCCAAAGGGGTGAGCAGTATTTT
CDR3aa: CTSSQRGEQYF

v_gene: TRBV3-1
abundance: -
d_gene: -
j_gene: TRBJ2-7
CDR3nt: TGTGCCAGCAGCCAAAAGAGGGAGCAGTACTTC
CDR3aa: CASSQKREQYF

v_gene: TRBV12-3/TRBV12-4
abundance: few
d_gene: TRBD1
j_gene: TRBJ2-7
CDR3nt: TGTGCCAGCAGTCAATCAGGGACAGGTGTAGACGAGCAGTACTTC
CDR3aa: CASSQSGTGVDEQYF

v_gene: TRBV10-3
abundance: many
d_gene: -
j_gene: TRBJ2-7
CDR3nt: TGTGCCATCAGTGCGGCAGCTACTACCTACGAGCAGTACTTC
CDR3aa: CAISAAATTYEQYF

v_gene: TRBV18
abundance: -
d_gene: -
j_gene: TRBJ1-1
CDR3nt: TGTGCCAGCTCACCACGAGTCCTAGCGACTGAAGCTTTCTTT
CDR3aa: CASSPRVLATEAFF

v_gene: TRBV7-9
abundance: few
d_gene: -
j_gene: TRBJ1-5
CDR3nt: TGTGCCGGCAGCCCTATCGGGGGACTCGGGAATCAGCCCCAGCATTTT
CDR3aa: CAGSPIGGLGNQPQHF

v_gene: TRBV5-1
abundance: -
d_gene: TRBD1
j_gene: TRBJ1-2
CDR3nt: TGCGCCAGCAGCTTGGAGGGACAGGGCGTCGGCTACACCTTC
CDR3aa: CASSLEGQGVGYTF

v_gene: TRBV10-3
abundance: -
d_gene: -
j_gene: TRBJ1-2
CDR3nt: TGTGCCATCAGTGGGAGGGGGGAAACCAACTATGGCTGCACCTTC
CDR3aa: CAISGRGETNYGCTF

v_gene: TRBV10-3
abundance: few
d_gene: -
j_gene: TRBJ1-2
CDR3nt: TGTGCCATCAGTATGGGCATTGGGGGCTACACCTTC
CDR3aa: CAISMGIGGYTF

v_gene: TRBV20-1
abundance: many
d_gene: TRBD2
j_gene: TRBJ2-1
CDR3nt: TGCAGTGCTCGTAGACTAGCGGAGTACAATGAGCAGTTCTTC
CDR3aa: CSARRLAEYNEQFF

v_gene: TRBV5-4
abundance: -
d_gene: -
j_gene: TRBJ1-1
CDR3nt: TGTGCCAGCAGTTACGACAGTTTGGAAGCTTTCTTT
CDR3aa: CASSYDSLEAFF

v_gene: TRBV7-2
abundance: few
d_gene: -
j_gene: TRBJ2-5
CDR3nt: TGTGCCAGCAGCTCGCGATCGGCCCTGGAGACTCAGTACTTC
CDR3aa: CASSSRSALETQYF

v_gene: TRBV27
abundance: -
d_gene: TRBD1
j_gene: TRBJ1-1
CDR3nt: TGTGCCAGCAGTTCAAGGACAGGGATTAACACTGAAGCTTTCTTT
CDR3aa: CASSSRTGINTEAFF

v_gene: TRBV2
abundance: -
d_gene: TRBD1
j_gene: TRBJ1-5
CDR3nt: TGTGCCAGCAGCCCAGGGGGGGGGCGTTGGTATGGCAATCAGCCCCAGCATTTT
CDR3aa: CASSPGGGRWYGNQPQHF

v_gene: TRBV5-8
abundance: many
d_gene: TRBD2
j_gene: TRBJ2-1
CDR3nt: TGTGCCAGCAGCTCTCGGGACTACGTACGACCTACTTCCTACAATGAGCAGTTCTTC
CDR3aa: CASSSRDYVRPTSYNEQFF

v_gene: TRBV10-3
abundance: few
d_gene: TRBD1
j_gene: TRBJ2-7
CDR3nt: TGTGCCATCAGGGAACCGGGACAGGGGAATTACGAGCAGTACTTC
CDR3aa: CAIREPGQGNYEQYF

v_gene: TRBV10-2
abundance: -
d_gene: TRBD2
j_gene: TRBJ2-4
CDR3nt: TGCGCCAGCATGGGCGGGGGGGCCTGGAATGAGCAGTACTTC
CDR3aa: CASMGGGAWNEQYF

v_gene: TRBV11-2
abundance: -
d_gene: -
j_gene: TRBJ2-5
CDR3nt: TGTGCCAGCAGCTTCTTTGGGCAGCAAGAGACCCAGTACTTC
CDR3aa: CASSFFGQQETQYF

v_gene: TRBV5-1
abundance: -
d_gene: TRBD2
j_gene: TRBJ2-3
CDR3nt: TGCGCCAGCAGCTTGGTAGCGGGGGGCGCGGATACGCAGTATTTT
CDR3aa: CASSLVAGGADTQYF

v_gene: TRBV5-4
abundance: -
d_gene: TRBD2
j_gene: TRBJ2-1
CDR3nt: TGTGCCAGCAGCTTGGGTACTAGCGGGGGGGTCTATGAGCAGTTCTTC
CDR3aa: CASSLGTSGGVYEQFF

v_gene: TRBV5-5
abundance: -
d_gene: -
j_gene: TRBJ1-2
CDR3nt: TGTGCCAGCAGTTCTGGGCAGGGCCTGTACTTCCATGGCTACACCTTC
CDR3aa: CASSSGQGLYFHGYTF

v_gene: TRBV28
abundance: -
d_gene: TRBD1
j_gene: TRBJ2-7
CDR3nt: TGTGCCAGCAGTTCCCGGGACAGGGTGTTGGGGCAGTACTTC
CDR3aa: CASSSRDRVLGQYF

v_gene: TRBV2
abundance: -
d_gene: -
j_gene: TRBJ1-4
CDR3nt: TGTGCCAGCAGTCGCTTGGACAGTAATGAAAAACTGTTTTTT
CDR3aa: CASSRLDSNEKLFF

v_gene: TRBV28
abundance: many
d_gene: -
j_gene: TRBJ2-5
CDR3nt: TGTGCCAGCAGCCCTTATGGCCCCTTCCGGGACTCAGAGACCCAGTACTTC
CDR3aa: CASSPYGPFRDSETQYF

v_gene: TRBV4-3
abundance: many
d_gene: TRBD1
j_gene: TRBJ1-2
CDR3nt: TGCGCCAGCAGCCAAGACCCCCCCCCGGCAGGGGGACTGAATGGCTACACCTTC
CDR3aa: CASSQDPPPAGGLNGYTF

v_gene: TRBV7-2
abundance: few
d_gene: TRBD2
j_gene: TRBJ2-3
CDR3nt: TGTGCCAGCAGCTTGTGGCGGGGGACTACAGATACGCAGTATTTT
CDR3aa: CASSLWRGTTDTQYF

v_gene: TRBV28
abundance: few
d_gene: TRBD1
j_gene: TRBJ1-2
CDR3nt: TGTGCCAGCGGAGGACAGGGAGATGGCTACACCTTC
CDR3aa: CASGGQGDGYTF

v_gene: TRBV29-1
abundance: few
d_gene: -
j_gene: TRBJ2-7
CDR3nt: TGCAGCGGACACCACGGGAACGAGCAGTACTTC
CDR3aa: CSGHHGNEQYF